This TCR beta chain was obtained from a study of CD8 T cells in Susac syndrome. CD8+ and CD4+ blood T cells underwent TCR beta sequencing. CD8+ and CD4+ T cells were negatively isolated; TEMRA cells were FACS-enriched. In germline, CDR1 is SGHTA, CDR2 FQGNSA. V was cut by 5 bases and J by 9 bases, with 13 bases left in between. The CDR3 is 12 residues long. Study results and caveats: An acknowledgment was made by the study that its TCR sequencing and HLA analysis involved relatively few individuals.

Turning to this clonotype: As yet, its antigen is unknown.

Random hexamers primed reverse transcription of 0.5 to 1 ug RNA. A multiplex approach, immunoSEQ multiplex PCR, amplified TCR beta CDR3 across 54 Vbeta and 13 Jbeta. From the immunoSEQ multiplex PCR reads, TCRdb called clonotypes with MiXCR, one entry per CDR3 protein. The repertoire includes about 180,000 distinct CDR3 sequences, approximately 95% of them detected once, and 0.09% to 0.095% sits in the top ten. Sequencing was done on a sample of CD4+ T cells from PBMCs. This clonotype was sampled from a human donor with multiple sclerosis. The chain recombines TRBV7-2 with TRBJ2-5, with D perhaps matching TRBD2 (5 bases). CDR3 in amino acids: CASSPVRAAQYF. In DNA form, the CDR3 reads TGTGCCAGCAGCCCTGTGCGGGCGGCCCAGTACTTC.